The sequence of this T cell receptor beta chain was determined in a study of OX40 agonist ivuxolimab in advanced cancers. Broadly, across the study: The costimulatory receptor OX40 (CD134) was targeted by ivuxolimab, a fully human IgG2 agonistic monoclonal antibody. Among the roughly 50 dose-escalation patients, approximately 20 had hepatocellular carcinoma, about 15 melanoma, 9 renal cell carcinoma and 9 head and neck cancer. Intravenous ivuxolimab was administered to patients every 2 weeks at six dose levels: 0.01, 0.1, 0.3, 1.5, 3 and 10 mg/kg. Partial responses were achieved by three dose-escalation patients, of whom one had hepatocellular carcinoma and two had cutaneous melanoma. In the dose-escalation cohort, around four fifths of patients were male, and the mean age was around 60 years, with a range of about 23 to 85. Peripheral TCRbeta sequencing was intended to test whether TCR sequence diversity was altered and clonal T-cell expansion was caused by ivuxolimab. Prior anti-PD-1, anti-PD-L1 or anti-CTLA-4 therapy was permitted, and checkpoint inhibitors had been received by 40% to 50% of dose-escalation patients. The monotherapy dose-escalation portion (N of about 57 patients) of the phase I ivuxolimab trial is reported in the paper. General findings and caveats noted by the study authors: In partial responders in the 0.1-3.0 mg/kg groups, normalized peripheral clonal expansion was found to be among the lowest, especially among CD8+ T cells. The antigen specificity of the peripheral T cells that underwent clonal expansion was not determined. Low levels of normalized T-cell clonal expansion were also seen in some patients who did not respond. After ivuxolimab, more expanded clones were found on average in CD8+ T cells than in CD4+ T cells. At doses of 0.1 to 3.0 mg/kg, clonal expansion of both CD4+ and CD8+ blood T cells was observed from baseline to week 6.

For sequencing of the TCRbeta CDR3 region, genomic DNA was extracted from the sorted cells. The immunoSEQ Assay was used for sequencing of TCRbeta CDR3 regions. Held by TCRdb, this immuneACCESS table contains in-frame sequences only and omits some clones. Under half of the omission traces to an unresolved V gene where checked; the cause of the rest is unknown. This sample lists about 67,000 clones; about 89% were detected once. The ten largest clones capture less than 2.5% of the sample. The trial excluded patients who had a history of autoimmune disease or who were on systemic immunosuppression. In every dose cohort, peripheral blood was drawn for TCR sequencing at baseline, cycle 4 day 1, and cycle 7 day 1. The samples were taken from a phase I, first-in-human, multicenter, open-label dose-escalation trial of ivuxolimab. Adults with locally advanced or metastatic melanoma, renal cell carcinoma, hepatocellular carcinoma or head and neck squamous cell carcinoma were enrolled in the trial. Before TCR sequencing, CD4+ T cells and CD8+ T cells were sorted from peripheral blood as separate populations.

Counted from cysteine to phenylalanine, this CDR3 has 14 amino acids. Only CDR3 DNA remains: 42 bases, in frame from the first base. Germline trimming amounts to 1 base on V and 4 bases on J, with 3 as the count of junction bases outside the gene matches. For CDR1 and CDR2, the germline V gene lists MGHRA and YSYEKL. Remarks on this clone: There is no known antigen for this receptor. Base qualities are missing; no much larger clone stands one base away.

The chain was built from TRBV4-1 and TRBJ1-2; TRBD1 fits 7 bases in the junction. The TCR originated in an adult with an advanced solid tumor such as melanoma, head and neck, liver or kidney cancer. Material: CD4+ or CD8+ T cells sorted from blood, obtained in a trial of the OX40 agonist ivuxolimab. The nucleotide sequence is TGCGCCAGCAGCCAAGCAACAGGGGTCTATGGCTACACCTTC. Its protein product is CASSQATGVYGYTF.